This TCR beta chain comes out of a study of beta chain features in type 1 diabetes. Germline V gives CDR1 KGHSH, CDR2 LQKENI. The length of the CDR3 is 12 residues. As every portion of the isolated RNA was reverse transcribed, the sequencing read expressed TCRB transcripts. Assay: immunoSEQ multiplex PCR; the TCRdb copy retains only in-frame clones and omits some. The sample includes around 450,000 clones, about an eighth of them seen just once. Points on this clone: The junction and the germline gene differ at one end; a read error may be behind it.

The rearrangement joins TRBV18 to TRBJ1-2; D remains unclear. This receptor was obtained from a woman aged 18-30 years in good health. The source material was naive CD4+ T cells from blood. Here the CDR3 reads CASSAGRLSDAF. CDR3 nucleotides: TGTGCCAGCTCCGCGGGCAGGCTATCGGATGCCTTC.